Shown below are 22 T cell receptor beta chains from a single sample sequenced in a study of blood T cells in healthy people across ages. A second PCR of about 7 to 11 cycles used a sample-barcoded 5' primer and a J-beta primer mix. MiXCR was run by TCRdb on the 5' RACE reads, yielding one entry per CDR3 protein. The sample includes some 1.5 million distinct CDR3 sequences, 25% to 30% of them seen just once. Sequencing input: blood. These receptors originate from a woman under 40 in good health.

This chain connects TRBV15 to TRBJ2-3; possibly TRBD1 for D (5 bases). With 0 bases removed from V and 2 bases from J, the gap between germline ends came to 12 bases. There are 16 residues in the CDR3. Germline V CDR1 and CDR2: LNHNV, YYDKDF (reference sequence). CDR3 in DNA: TGTGCCACCAGCAGAGATGCAGGGCGGACCACAGATACGCAGTATTTT. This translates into CATSRDAGRTTDTQYF.

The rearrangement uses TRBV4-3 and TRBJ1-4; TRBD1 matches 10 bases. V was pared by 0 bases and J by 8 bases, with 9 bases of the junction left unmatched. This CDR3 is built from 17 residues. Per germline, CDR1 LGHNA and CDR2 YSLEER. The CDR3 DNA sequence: TGCGCCAGCAGCCAAGATTCCCGGGACAGGGGAGACGAAAAACTGTTTTTT. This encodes CASSQDSRDRGDEKLFF.

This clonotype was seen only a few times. The CDR3 bases are TGTGCCAGCACGCAAACCCTAGCGGGAGGTACAGATACGCAGTATTTT. This encodes CASTQTLAGGTDTQYF. The chain joins TRBV6-6 to TRBJ2-3, with 11 nucleotides matching TRBD2. Looked up from germline, CDR1 is MNHNY and CDR2 is SVGAGI (reference sequence). This CDR3 is built from 16 residues. Trimming cost V 7 bases and J 3 bases; bases outside gene matches: 9.

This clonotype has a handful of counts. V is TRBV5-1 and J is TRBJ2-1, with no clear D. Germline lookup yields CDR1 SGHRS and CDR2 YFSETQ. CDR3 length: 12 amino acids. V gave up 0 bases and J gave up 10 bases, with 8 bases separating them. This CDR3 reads CASSLGDREQFF. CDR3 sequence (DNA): TGCGCCAGCAGCTTGGGGGATAGGGAGCAGTTCTTC.

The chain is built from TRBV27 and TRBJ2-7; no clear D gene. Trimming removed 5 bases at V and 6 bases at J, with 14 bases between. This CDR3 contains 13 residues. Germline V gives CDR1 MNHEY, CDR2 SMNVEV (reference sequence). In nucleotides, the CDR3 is TGTGCCAGCAGTATCCCACAGACTGGCGAGCAGTACTTC. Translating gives CASSIPQTGEQYF.

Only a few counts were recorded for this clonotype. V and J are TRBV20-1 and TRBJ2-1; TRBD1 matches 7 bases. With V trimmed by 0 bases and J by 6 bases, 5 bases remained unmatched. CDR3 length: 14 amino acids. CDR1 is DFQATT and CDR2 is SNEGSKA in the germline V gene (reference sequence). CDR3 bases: TGCAGTGCTAGAGATATGACAGGGACCAATGAGCAGTTCTTC. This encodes CSARDMTGTNEQFF.

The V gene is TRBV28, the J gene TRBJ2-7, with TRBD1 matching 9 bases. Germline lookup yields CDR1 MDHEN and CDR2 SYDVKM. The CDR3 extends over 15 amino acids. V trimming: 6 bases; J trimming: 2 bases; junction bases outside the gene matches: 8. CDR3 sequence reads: CASSRLQGAPYEQYF. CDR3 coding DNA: TGTGCCAGCAGCCGACTACAGGGGGCGCCCTACGAGCAGTACTTC.

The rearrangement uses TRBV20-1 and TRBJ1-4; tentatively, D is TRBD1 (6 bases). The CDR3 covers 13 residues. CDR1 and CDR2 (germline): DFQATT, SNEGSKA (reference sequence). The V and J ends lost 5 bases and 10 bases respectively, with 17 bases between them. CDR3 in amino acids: CSARGGQGGKLFF. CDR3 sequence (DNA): TGCAGTGCTCGGGGGGGGCAGGGTGGAAAACTGTTTTTT.

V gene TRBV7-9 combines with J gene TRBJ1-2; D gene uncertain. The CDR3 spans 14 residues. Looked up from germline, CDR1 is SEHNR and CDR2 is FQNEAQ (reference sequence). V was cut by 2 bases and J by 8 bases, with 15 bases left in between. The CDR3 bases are TGTGCCAGCAGCTTAAATAATCCAGGCACCGGCTACACCTTC. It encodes CASSLNNPGTGYTF.

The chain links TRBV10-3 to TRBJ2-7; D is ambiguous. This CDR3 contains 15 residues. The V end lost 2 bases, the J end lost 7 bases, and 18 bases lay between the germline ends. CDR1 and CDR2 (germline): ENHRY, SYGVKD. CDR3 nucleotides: TGTGCCATCAGTGAGGGTAGCAACGATTATAATGAGCAGTACTTC. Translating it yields CAISEGSNDYNEQYF.

For the CDR3, the DNA is TGTGCCAGCGTCCGGACAGGGTACAATGAGCAGTTCTTC. Encoded protein: CASVRTGYNEQFF. This chain connects TRBV5-6 to TRBJ2-1, with TRBD1 matching over 8 bases. The V gene end was trimmed by 7 bases and the J gene end by 4 bases; junction bases not matched to a gene: 4. The germline CDR1 and CDR2 sequences are SGHDT and YYEEEE. The CDR3 extends over 13 amino acids.

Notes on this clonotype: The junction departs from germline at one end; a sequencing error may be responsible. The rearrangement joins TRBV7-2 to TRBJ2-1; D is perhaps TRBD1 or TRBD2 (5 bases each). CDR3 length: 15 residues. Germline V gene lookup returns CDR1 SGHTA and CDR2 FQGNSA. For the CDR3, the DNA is TGTGCCAGCAGCTTCGGGACGGACGACAAAAATGAGCGGTTCTTC. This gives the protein CASSFGTDDKNERFF.

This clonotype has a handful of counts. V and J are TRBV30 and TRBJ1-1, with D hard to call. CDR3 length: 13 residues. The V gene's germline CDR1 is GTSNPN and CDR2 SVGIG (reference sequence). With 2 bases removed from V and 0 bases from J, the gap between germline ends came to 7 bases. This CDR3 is CAWSPSMNTEAFF. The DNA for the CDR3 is TGTGCCTGGAGTCCGTCCATGAACACTGAAGCTTTCTTT. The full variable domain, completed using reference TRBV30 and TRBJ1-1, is SQTIHQWPATLVQPVGSPLSLECTVEGTSNPNLYWYRQAAGRGLQLLFYSVGIGQISSEVPQNLSASRPQDRQFILSSKKLLLSDSGFYLCAWSPSMNTEAFFGQGTRLTVV.

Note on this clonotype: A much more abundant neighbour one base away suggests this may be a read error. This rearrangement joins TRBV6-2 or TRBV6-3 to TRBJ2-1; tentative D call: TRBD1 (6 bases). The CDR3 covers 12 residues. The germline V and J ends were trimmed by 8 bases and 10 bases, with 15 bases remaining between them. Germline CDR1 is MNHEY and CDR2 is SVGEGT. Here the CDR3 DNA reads TGTGCCAGCGGGGACATGAGCTACGAGCAGTTCTTC. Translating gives CASGDMSYEQFF.

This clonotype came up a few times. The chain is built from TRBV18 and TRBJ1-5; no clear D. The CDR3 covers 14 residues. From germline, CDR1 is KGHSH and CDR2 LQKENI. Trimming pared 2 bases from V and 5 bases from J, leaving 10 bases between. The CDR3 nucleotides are TGTGCCAGCTCACCATCTTACGGGCATCAGCCCCAGCATTTT. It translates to CASSPSYGHQPQHF.

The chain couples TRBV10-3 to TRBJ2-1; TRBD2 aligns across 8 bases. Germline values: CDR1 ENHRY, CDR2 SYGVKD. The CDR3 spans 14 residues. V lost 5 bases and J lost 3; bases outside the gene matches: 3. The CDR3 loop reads CAISRAGDYNEQFF. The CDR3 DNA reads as TGTGCCATCAGTAGAGCGGGAGACTACAATGAGCAGTTCTTC.

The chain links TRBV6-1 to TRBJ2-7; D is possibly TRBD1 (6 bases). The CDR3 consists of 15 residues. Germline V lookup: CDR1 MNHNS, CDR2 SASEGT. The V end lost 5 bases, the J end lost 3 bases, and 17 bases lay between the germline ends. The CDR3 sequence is CASSRQDSISYEQYF. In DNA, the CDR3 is TGTGCCAGCAGTCGACAGGACAGTATAAGCTACGAGCAGTACTTC.

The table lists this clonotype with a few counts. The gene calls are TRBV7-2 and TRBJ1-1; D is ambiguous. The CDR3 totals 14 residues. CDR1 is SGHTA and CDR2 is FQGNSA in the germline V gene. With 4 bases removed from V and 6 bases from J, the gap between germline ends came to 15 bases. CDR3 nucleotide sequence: TGTGCCAGCAGCTCCGGGCTTAAGGCCGCTGAAGCTTTCTTT. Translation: CASSSGLKAAEAFF.

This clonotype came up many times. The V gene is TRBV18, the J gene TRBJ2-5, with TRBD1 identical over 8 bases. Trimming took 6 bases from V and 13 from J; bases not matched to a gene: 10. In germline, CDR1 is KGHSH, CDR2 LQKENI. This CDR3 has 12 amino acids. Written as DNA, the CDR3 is TGTGCCAGCTCCCGAGAAGTGGACAGGGCGTACTTC. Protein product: CASSREVDRAYF. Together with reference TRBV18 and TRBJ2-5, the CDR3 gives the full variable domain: NAGVMQNPRHLVRRRGQEARLRCSPMKGHSHVYWYRQLPEEGLKFMVYLQKENIIDESGMPKERFSAEFPKEGPSILRIQQVVRGDSAAYFCASSREVDRAYFGPGTRLLVL.

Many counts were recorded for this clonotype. The CDR3 DNA reads as TGTGCCAGCAGCCTCGCTACCGGACCCTCCGGGGAGCTGTTTTTT. It yields the protein CASSLATGPSGELFF. The chain carries TRBV7-9 and TRBJ2-2, with D uncertain. Trimming stripped 5 bases from V and 6 bases from J, with 16 bases between. The germline V gene has CDR1 SEHNR and CDR2 FQNEAQ (reference sequence). The CDR3 runs 15 residues. Drawing the rest from reference TRBV7-9 and TRBJ2-2, the complete variable domain is DTGVSQNPRHKITKRGQNVTFRCDPISEHNRLYWYRQTLGQGPEFLTYFQNEAQLEKSRLLSDRFSAERPKGSFSTLEIQRTEQGDSAMYLCASSLATGPSGELFFGEGSRLTVL.

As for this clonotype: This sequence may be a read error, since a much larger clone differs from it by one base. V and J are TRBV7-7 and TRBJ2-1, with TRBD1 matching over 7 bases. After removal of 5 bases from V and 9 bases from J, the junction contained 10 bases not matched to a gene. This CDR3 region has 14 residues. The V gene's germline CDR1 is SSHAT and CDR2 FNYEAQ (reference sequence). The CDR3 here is CASSLQQGVSEQFF. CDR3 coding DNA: TGTGCCAGCAGCCTCCAGCAGGGGGTAAGTGAGCAGTTCTTC.

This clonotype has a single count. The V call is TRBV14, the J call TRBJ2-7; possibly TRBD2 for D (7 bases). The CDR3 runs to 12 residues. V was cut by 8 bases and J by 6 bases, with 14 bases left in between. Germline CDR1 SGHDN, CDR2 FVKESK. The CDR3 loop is CASGFGGLEQYF. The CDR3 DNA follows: TGTGCCAGCGGTTTCGGGGGGCTCGAGCAGTACTTC.